A single sample gave rise to the 20 T cell receptor beta chains below, sequenced in a study of cytomegalovirus exposure and HLA in healthy donors. 60 Vbeta and 13 Jbeta primers were used in PCR. Sequencing used immunoSEQ multiplex PCR; TCRdb keeps in-frame clones, though not all of them. Among over 150,000 clones, almost 85% were seen once, and the ten largest hold 0.38%. Sequenced sample: PBMCs. Receptors originate from a boy between 2 and 10 years old in good health and CMV-seronegative.

The CDR3 is CASSALAGGLGDTQYF. CDR3 bases: TGTGCCAGCAGTGCCTTAGCGGGAGGGCTGGGGGATACGCAGTATTTT. The gene calls are TRBV6-1 and TRBJ2-3; 11 nucleotides agree with TRBD2. Germline V gene data show CDR1 as MNHNS and CDR2 as SASEGT. The trim removed 4 bases at V and 6 bases at J, leaving 9 bases unmatched. The CDR3 length is 16 residues.

The chain combines TRBV6-4 with TRBJ1-2, with 9 bases identical to TRBD1. This CDR3 is 11 amino acids long. The ends lost 6 bases at V and 11 bases at J; junction bases unmatched: 4. Germline CDR1 and CDR2: MRHNA and SNTAGT. For the CDR3, the DNA is TGTGCCAGCAGAGGGACAGGGAGTTACACCTTC. Protein sequence: CASRGTGSYTF.

The chain couples TRBV4-1 to TRBJ1-1, with a tentative D call TRBD1 (6 bases). V gave up 1 base and J gave up 3 bases, with 18 bases separating them. Germline V lookup: CDR1 MGHRA, CDR2 YSYEKL. The CDR3 length is 17 residues. CDR3 amino acids: CASSQGGSTGRYTEAFF. DNA for the CDR3: TGCGCCAGCAGCCAAGGAGGTTCGACAGGAAGATACACTGAAGCTTTCTTT.

V gene TRBV5-4 combines with J gene TRBJ2-2, with D tentatively TRBD2 (7 bases). Trimming stripped 2 bases from V and 6 bases from J, with 14 bases between. This CDR3 has 15 residues. Germline CDR1 and CDR2: SGHNT and YYREEE (reference sequence). As DNA, the CDR3 is TGTGCCAGCAGCTTAGGGGGAGGGCCGCCCGGGGAGCTGTTTTTT. Its translation: CASSLGGGPPGELFF.

This chain links TRBV7-8 with TRBJ2-1, with 9 nucleotides matching TRBD1. CDR3 length equals 14 residues. From germline, CDR1 is SGHVS and CDR2 FQNEAQ. V was pared by 6 bases and J by 8 bases, with 8 bases of the junction left unmatched. CDR3 sequence reads: CASRAGQGYDEQFF. CDR3 DNA sequence: TGTGCCAGCAGGGCGGGACAGGGTTACGATGAGCAGTTCTTC.

The chain is built from TRBV6-5 and TRBJ1-2, with D uncertain. The CDR3 has 12 residues. Per the germline V gene, CDR1 is MNHEY and CDR2 is SVGAGI. V shed 7 bases and J shed 5 bases, with 11 bases lying between them. Written as DNA, the CDR3 is TGTGCCAGCACCCAACGAGGATATGGCTACACCTTC. Protein product: CASTQRGYGYTF.

This rearrangement joins TRBV5-8 to TRBJ2-7; TRBD2 aligns across 8 bases. Germline CDR1 SGHTS, CDR2 YDEGEE. The CDR3 length is 14 residues. V trimming: 6 bases; J trimming: 7 bases; junction bases outside the gene matches: 12. The CDR3 nucleotides are TGTGCCAGCAACCGCCGGAGCGGGAGACGGGAGCAGTACTTC. This translates into CASNRRSGRREQYF.

Comments on this clone: This same CDR3 is encoded by further DNA sequences in the sample. V usage is TRBV27 and J usage is TRBJ2-1, with TRBD2 matching 14 bases. The CDR3 sequence is 15 residues long. V shed 5 bases and J 6 bases; nucleotides not matched to a gene: 3. Germline CDR1 and CDR2: MNHEY and SMNVEV (reference sequence). The DNA for the CDR3 is TGTGCCAGCAGTCTCGGGACTAGCGGGAGCAATGAGCAGTTCTTC. Translated: CASSLGTSGSNEQFF.

The genes are TRBV4-1 and TRBJ2-5; 8 bases match TRBD2. The germline CDR1 and CDR2 sequences are MGHRA and YSYEKL. The CDR3 has 19 amino acids. Germline trimming cut 6 bases from V and 1 base from J; bases unmatched to any gene: 19. This CDR3 reads CASSQIRGPHGRVQETQYF. CDR3 in DNA: TGCGCCAGCAGTCAAATCCGGGGACCTCACGGGAGGGTCCAAGAGACCCAGTACTTC.

The chain uses TRBV2 and TRBJ2-1; no reliable D call. V lost 0 bases to trimming and J lost 5 bases, with 8 bases between them. Germline CDR1 reads SNHLY; CDR2 reads FYNNEI. CDR3 length: 14 residues. The CDR3 nucleotides are TGTGCCAGCAGTGAAGCCCGAACAAACAATGAGCAGTTCTTC. This encodes CASSEARTNNEQFF.

The CDR3 region is CASSEVSGRREKRSYEQYF. DNA of the CDR3: TGTGCCAGCAGTGAAGTTTCCGGGAGACGGGAAAAGAGATCCTACGAGCAGTACTTC. This chain joins TRBV2 and TRBJ2-5; maybe TRBD2 (6 bases). The J call may not be correct, given that the DNA end is closer to TRBJ2-7. CDR1 is SNHLY, CDR2 FYNNEI, per germline. The CDR3 is 19 residues long.

V usage is TRBV6-5 and J usage is TRBJ1-2, with 9 bases identical to TRBD1. This CDR3 has 15 amino acids. CDR1 MNHEY and CDR2 SVGAGI come from the germline V gene. Trimming took 2 bases from V and 6 from J; bases not matched to a gene: 7. CDR3 DNA: TGTGCCAGCAGTTACGCAAAACAGGGGGCGGATGGCTACACCTTC. Residues: CASSYAKQGADGYTF.

The chain joins TRBV11-2 to TRBJ2-3; possible D gene TRBD2, 5 bases. Germline CDR1 SGHAT, CDR2 FQNNGV. V was cut by 5 bases and J by 0 bases, with 9 bases left in between. CDR3 length: 14 amino acids. The CDR3 region is CASSPRLSTDTQYF. In nucleotides, the CDR3 is TGTGCCAGCAGCCCAAGACTAAGCACAGATACGCAGTATTTT.

The V gene is TRBV5-4, the J gene TRBJ2-2; D may be TRBD2 (5 bases). CDR3 length: 16 amino acids. Germline-derived CDR1 and CDR2 are SGHNT and YYREEE (reference sequence). The germline V and J ends were trimmed by 5 bases and 2 bases, with 16 bases remaining between them. CDR3 DNA sequence: TGTGCCAGCAGATCTAGGTATCCGGGAAACACCGGGGAGCTGTTTTTT. Amino acid sequence: CASRSRYPGNTGELFF.

On this clone itself: A junction boundary mismatches the germline segment, possibly from a read error. This sequence joins TRBV7-7 and TRBJ2-1; 7 nucleotides match TRBD2. The germline V gene has CDR1 SSHAT and CDR2 FNYEAQ (reference sequence). CDR3 length: 17 amino acids. CDR3 amino acids: CASSLYHAGVNYNEQFF. The CDR3 DNA sequence: TGTGCTAGCAGCTTATACCACGCGGGGGTAAATTACAATGAGCAGTTCTTC.

The rearrangement joins TRBV19 to TRBJ1-2, with a possible D match to TRBD1 (5 bases). From germline, CDR1 is LNHDA and CDR2 SQIVND (reference sequence). This CDR3 comprises 16 residues. V gave up 7 bases and J gave up 3 bases, with 21 bases separating them. This CDR3 reads CASTLQGLKPHYGYTF. CDR3 DNA: TGTGCCAGTACCCTTCAGGGCCTAAAACCCCACTATGGCTACACCTTC.

The V call is TRBV6-4, the J call TRBJ2-7; D not resolved. The CDR3 runs 18 residues. V was pared by 6 bases and J by 0 bases, with 24 bases between. In germline, CDR1 is MRHNA, CDR2 SNTAGT. CDR3 bases: TGTGCCAGCAGCACCGACCTAGACTCGCCCTTAAGCTCCTACGAGCAGTACTTC. Its protein product is CASSTDLDSPLSSYEQYF.

This clone occurred a few times. The J gene is TRBJ2-2, the V gene TRBV2, with 12 bases lining up with TRBD2. V lost 3 bases to trimming and J lost 5 bases; unmatched junction nucleotides: 7. Germline V gene sequence: CDR1 SNHLY, CDR2 FYNNEI. The CDR3 spans 17 residues. This chain's CDR3 is CASSETSGSLGTGELFF. CDR3 nucleotide sequence: TGTGCCAGCAGTGAGACTAGCGGGAGCCTCGGTACCGGGGAGCTGTTTTTT.

This chain joins TRBV29-1 and TRBJ2-3; tentative D call: TRBD2 (5 bases). In germline, CDR1 is SQVTM, CDR2 ANQGSEA. The CDR3 covers 16 residues. The V end lost 2 bases, the J end lost 5 bases, and 20 bases lay between the germline ends. The CDR3 bases are TGCAGCGTTGAAAGGGCCAGCCCGGTAGGAGGAGATACGCAGTATTTT. Residues: CSVERASPVGGDTQYF.

The chain is built from TRBV19 and TRBJ1-5; D gene unclear. This CDR3 has 17 residues. Deletions cut 0 bases from V and 0 bases from J, with 12 bases between. Per the germline V gene, CDR1 is LNHDA and CDR2 is SQIVND (reference sequence). In nucleotides, the CDR3 is TGTGCCAGTAGTATAGATCTATCCACTTATAGCAATCAGCCCCAGCATTTT. It is translated as CASSIDLSTYSNQPQHF.